One sample yielded the 4 T cell receptor beta chains listed below, sequenced in a study of shared clonotypes between healthy human individuals (dated by TCRdb to between 2020 and 2021). CD8 naive samples consisted of CD45RO-negative cells that were positively selected for CCR7, yielding a CD45RA+CCR7+ population without TemRA cells. Library construction relied on the immunoSEQ multiplex PCR assay. In TCRdb, the immuneACCESS table is reduced to in-frame sequences with V and J assigned. These tables do not hold every clone; where another copy was compared, an unresolved V gene accounts for under half, and the others remain unexplained. The table for this sample lists about 2,100,000 clones; 85% to 95% of them were counted only once. Of the sample, under 2% falls within the top ten clones. The sample was naive CD8+ T cells from PBMCs. The cell subset or site label for this specimen denotes: CD45RA+CCR7+. The source is a man between 18 and 35 years old in good health. Some clones in this sample may be carry-over from other donors' samples.

The chain recombines TRBV14 with TRBJ2-3; D gene unclear. Looked up from germline, CDR1 is SGHDN and CDR2 is FVKESK. V was clipped by 0 bases and J by 6 bases, with 7 bases between them. The CDR3 totals 13 residues. DNA for the CDR3: TGTGCCAGCAGCCAAGAATTCGGGGATACGCAGTATTTT. It codes for CASSQEFGDTQYF.

The chain recombines TRBV6-1 with TRBJ2-2; no clear D. Germline V CDR1 and CDR2: MNHNS, SASEGT. The CDR3 loop spans 15 amino acids. The V gene lost 1 base and the J gene lost 7 bases, with 13 bases spanning the gap. In DNA form, the CDR3 reads TGTGCCAGCAGTGAAGTTGGTCTGTCAAGCGGGGAGCTGTTTTTT. Encoded protein: CASSEVGLSSGELFF.

The gene calls are TRBV9 and TRBJ2-7, with TRBD2 identical over 11 bases. V gave up 0 bases and J gave up 4 bases; unmatched junction bases: 3. Germline V gene lookup returns CDR1 SGDLS and CDR2 YYNGEE. CDR3 length: 15 amino acids. Here the CDR3 reads CASSVGGLAEYEQYF. The CDR3 coding sequence is TGTGCCAGCAGCGTAGGGGGACTAGCGGAGTACGAGCAGTACTTC. The full variable domain, completed using reference TRBV9 and TRBJ2-7, is DSGVTQTPKHLITATGQRVTLRCSPRSGDLSVYWYQQSLDQGLQFLIQYYNGEERAKGNILERFSAQQFPDLHSELNLSSLELGDSALYFCASSVGGLAEYEQYFGPGTRLTVT.

This clone occurred a few times. The gene calls are TRBV5-1 and TRBJ2-1, with 11 bases that match TRBD2. The CDR3 consists of 15 residues. Germline-derived CDR1 and CDR2 are SGHRS and YFSETQ. V was pared by 1 base and J by 4 bases, with 1 base of the junction left unmatched. CDR3 in amino acids: CASSLTSGGYNEQFF. The CDR3, as DNA: TGCGCCAGCAGCTTGACTAGCGGGGGATACAATGAGCAGTTCTTC.